The 14 T cell receptor beta chains below come from one sample, sequenced in a study of blood T cell repertoires in COVID-19. Libraries were prepared by immunoSEQ multiplex PCR; TCRdb keeps only in-frame clonotypes and omits some of them. The sample records 300,000 to 400,000 clones, 80% to 90% being singletons. The sample taken for sequencing was peripheral blood. The receptors were sampled from a young man with active or convalescent COVID-19.

The chain links TRBV11-3 to TRBJ2-7; perhaps TRBD1 as D (6 bases). Trimming cost V 0 bases and J 0 bases, with 15 bases left between them. The CDR3 sequence is 17 residues long. The germline gives CDR1 SGHNT, CDR2 YENEEA. The DNA of the CDR3 is TGTGCCAGCAGCTTAGATCCGGGACAAGGGAGCTCCTACGAGCAGTACTTC. It codes for CASSLDPGQGSSYEQYF.

The rearrangement links TRBV9 to TRBJ2-2, with 7 positions matching TRBD1. The germline V gene has CDR1 SGDLS and CDR2 YYNGEE. The CDR3 runs to 16 residues. Losses at the gene ends were 0 bases for V and 4 bases for J; bases not matched to a gene: 6. CDR3 amino acids: CASSVEPRGSTGELFF. For the CDR3, the DNA is TGTGCCAGCAGCGTAGAACCCAGGGGGAGCACCGGGGAGCTGTTTTTT. Using reference TRBV9 and TRBJ2-2 for the parts outside the CDR3, the full variable domain is DSGVTQTPKHLITATGQRVTLRCSPRSGDLSVYWYQQSLDQGLQFLIQYYNGEERAKGNILERFSAQQFPDLHSELNLSSLELGDSALYFCASSVEPRGSTGELFFGEGSRLTVL.

The chain couples TRBV7-9 to TRBJ1-5; D gene unclear. The CDR3 is made up of 13 amino acids. Per the germline V gene, CDR1 is SEHNR and CDR2 is FQNEAQ (reference sequence). V was pared by 1 base and J by 10 bases, with 11 bases between. The DNA for the CDR3 is TGTGCCAGCAGCTTAGGAGCAGGCGCACCCCAGCATTTT. It encodes CASSLGAGAPQHF.

The chain employs TRBV7-2 and TRBJ2-5; TRBD2 is a possible D gene (6 bases). Germline V gene lookup returns CDR1 SGHTA and CDR2 FQGNSA. CDR3 length equals 14 residues. The ends were cut back, 8 bases at V and 14 bases at J, with 27 bases in the middle. The CDR3 DNA reads TGTGCCAGCGGACCTCCGGAGGGCCGGGAGAGACTATACTTC. Its translation: CASGPPEGRERLYF.

The chain links TRBV5-1 to TRBJ2-3, with 13 bases aligning to TRBD2. Per the germline V gene, CDR1 is SGHRS and CDR2 is YFSETQ. The V segment lost 9 bases and the J segment 5 bases; nucleotides outside the gene matches: 6. The CDR3 runs 14 residues. This CDR3 reads CATTSGGARDTQYF. The CDR3 coding sequence is TGCGCCACCACTAGCGGGGGGGCCCGAGATACGCAGTATTTT.

The chain employs TRBV6-2 or TRBV6-3 and TRBJ2-7; 11 nucleotides line up with TRBD2. This CDR3 comprises 15 residues. CDR1 and CDR2 (germline): MNHEY, SVGEGT. The V and J ends lost 5 bases and 1 base, in that order; junction bases with no gene match: 4. The CDR3 coding sequence is TGTGCCAGCAGTCCGAGACTAGCGGGATCCTACGAGCAGTACTTC. Amino acids: CASSPRLAGSYEQYF.

J is TRBJ1-1 and V is TRBV27; D is perhaps TRBD1 (6 bases). Trimming pared 3 bases from V and 2 bases from J, leaving 13 bases between. This CDR3 comprises 15 residues. Per the germline V gene, CDR1 is MNHEY and CDR2 is SMNVEV (reference sequence). CDR3 nucleotide sequence: TGTGCCAGCAGTTTTACGGGACACCTAAACACTGAAGCTTTCTTT. Protein: CASSFTGHLNTEAFF.

This chain uses TRBV5-4 with TRBJ2-7; TRBD1 matches 8 bases. This CDR3 spans 13 amino acids. Trimming removed 3 bases from V and 2 bases from J; junction bases left unmatched: 1. Germline V gene data show CDR1 as SGHNT and CDR2 as YYREEE (reference sequence). CDR3 in DNA: TGTGCCAGCAGCTCAGGGGGCACCTACGAGCAGTACTTC. Translating it yields CASSSGGTYEQYF.

This chain connects TRBV18 to TRBJ1-3, with a weak D call TRBD1 (5 bases). The V end lost 1 base, the J end lost 0 bases, and 10 bases lay between the germline ends. The CDR3 is 16 residues long. Germline V lookup: CDR1 KGHSH, CDR2 LQKENI. The CDR3 spells CASSPQHRRSGNTIYF. For the CDR3, the DNA is TGTGCCAGCTCACCACAACACAGGCGCTCTGGAAACACCATATATTTT.

This chain's CDR3 is CASSLTPTTLQGRAGYTF. CDR3 sequence (DNA): TGTGCCAGCAGCTTGACTCCTACTACGCTGCAGGGGAGGGCTGGCTACACCTTC. The chain recombines TRBV5-5 with TRBJ1-2; D might be TRBD1 (6 bases). The V end lost 1 base, the J end lost 7 bases, and 26 bases lay between the germline ends. This CDR3 is built from 18 residues. In germline, CDR1 is SGHKS, CDR2 YYEKEE (reference sequence).

V is TRBV4-2 and J is TRBJ2-1, with a weak D call TRBD1 (6 bases). Germline V lookup: CDR1 LGHNA, CDR2 YNFKEQ. CDR3 length: 18 residues. Trimming left V 4 bases short and J 6 bases short, with 25 bases between. The chain's CDR3 is CASSPGVSGPLGGNEQFF. CDR3 bases: TGTGCCAGCAGCCCTGGGGTGAGCGGCCCTCTAGGGGGCAATGAGCAGTTCTTC.

In regard to this clone: One junction end disagrees with the germline gene, perhaps due to a read error. The chain has TRBV11-3 and TRBJ1-4, with a tentative D call TRBD1 (5 bases). Germline CDR1 reads SGHNT; CDR2 reads YENEEA. This CDR3 region has 12 residues. CDR3 residues: CASSLAGGAGIF. DNA for the CDR3: TGTGCCAGCAGCTTAGCTGGAGGGGCTGGTATTTTT. Based on the CDR3 plus reference TRBV11-3 and TRBJ1-4, the full variable domain is EAGVVQSPRYKIIEKKQPVAFWCNPISGHNTLYWYLQNLGQGPELLIRYENEEAVDDSQLPKDRFSAERLKGVDSTLKIQPAELGDSAVYLCASSLAGGAGIFGSGTQLSVL.

The chain recombines TRBV5-4 with TRBJ1-6, with D unclear. Germline values: CDR1 SGHNT, CDR2 YYREEE (reference sequence). The germline V and J ends were trimmed by 0 bases and 4 bases, with 11 bases remaining between them. The CDR3 is made up of 16 amino acids. CDR3 residues: CASSLDIAQYNSPLHF. DNA of the CDR3: TGTGCCAGCAGCTTGGACATAGCGCAATATAATTCACCCCTCCACTTT.

The rearrangement joins TRBV6-5 to TRBJ1-3; TRBD1 matches 7 bases. CDR1 is MNHEY and CDR2 is SVGAGI in the germline V gene. V was pared by 4 bases and J by 10 bases, with 7 bases of the junction left unmatched. This CDR3 has 13 residues. The CDR3 coding sequence is TGTGCCAGCAGTTCCGGGACAGCCGCGACCATATATTTT. It translates to CASSSGTAATIYF.